The source of this TCR beta chain is a study of T cells after somatic rescue of genetic block. Assay used: immunoSEQ multiplex PCR; TCRdb lists only in-frame clones, some missing. The top ten clones hold approximately 2.7% of a sample with tens of thousands of clones, approximately 91% of them seen once. Sequenced input: peripheral blood mononuclear cells (PBMCs). The TCR comes from a man under 40.

CDR3: CASSPGNNEQFF. CDR3 sequence (DNA): TGTGCCAGCAGTCCAGGCAACAATGAGCAGTTCTTC. V usage is TRBV28 and J usage is TRBJ2-1; D is unclear. The CDR3 sequence is 12 residues long. V was shortened by 5 bases and J by 5 bases, with 7 bases between the two germline ends. In germline, CDR1 is MDHEN, CDR2 SYDVKM.